The rows below give T cell receptor beta chains drawn from one sample of a study of blood T cell repertoires in COVID-19. Only in-frame clones appear in the TCRdb table, and some are missing; sequencing was by immunoSEQ multiplex PCR. There are 90,000 or so clones in the sample; about nine tenths occur only once, and approximately 5.4% lies in the top ten. The source material was peripheral blood. Receptors originate from a man aged 55 to 69 with COVID-19, enrolled during active disease. Both conserved end residues are part of each CDR3. Fields, in order: D gene, J gene, clone size, V gene, CDR3 DNA, CDR3 protein. A D gene is named only where the DNA matches it firmly. The size field is filled for only some rows; it gives once, few, many or a size class.

.,TRBJ2-1,.,TRBV5-4,TGTGCCAGCAGCTTGTTCGATGAGCAGTTCTTC,CASSLFDEQFF
TRBD1,TRBJ2-2,.,TRBV27,TGTGCCAGCAGTTGGACAGGGTTCACCGGGGAGCTGTTTTTT,CASSWTGFTGELFF
TRBD2,TRBJ2-1,.,TRBV4-1,TGCGCCAGCAGCCAAGGGGCTAGCGGGAGGCCCGATGAGCAGTTCTTC,CASSQGASGRPDEQFF
.,TRBJ1-5,.,TRBV6-5,TGTGCCAGCAGGGACAGACTGCATCAGCCCCAGCATTTT,CASRDRLHQPQHF
TRBD2,TRBJ2-1,few,TRBV5-1,TGCGCCAGCAGCTTGACGACTAGCGGAGGGGGTTACAATGAGCAGTTCTTC,CASSLTTSGGGYNEQFF
TRBD2,TRBJ2-7,.,TRBV23-1,TGCGCCAGCAGTCATCCCTTGACTAGCGGGAGACTGAGCTCCTACGAGCAGTACTTC,CASSHPLTSGRLSSYEQYF
TRBD1,TRBJ1-3,.,TRBV27,TGTGCCAGCAGACGACAGGGGGCAGAAGGAAACACCATATATTTT,CASRRQGAEGNTIYF
.,TRBJ2-5,.,TRBV11-3,TGTGCCAACACGATTGAAGAGACCCAGTACTTC,CANTIEETQYF
.,TRBJ1-6,.,TRBV30,TGTGCCTGGAGTCGAAGGGGGAATAATAATTCACCCCTCCACTTT,CAWSRRGNNNSPLHF
.,TRBJ2-6,.,TRBV30,TGTGCCTGGAGAAGGGCGGGTTTCTCTGGGGCCAACGTCCTGACTTTC,CAWRRAGFSGANVLTF
TRBD1,TRBJ2-7,.,TRBV6-5,TGTGCCAGCAGTCGGTCGGGACAGGGAGGGTGGGAGCAGTACTTC,CASSRSGQGGWEQYF
TRBD2,TRBJ2-2,.,TRBV3-1/TRBV3-2,TGTGCCAGCAGCCCCGGGCGGCGGGAGCTCACCGGGGAGCTGTTTTTT,CASSPGRRELTGELFF
TRBD2,TRBJ2-1,.,TRBV4-2,TGTGCCAGCAGCCCTTTAGCGGGCCAGCAGTTCTTC,CASSPLAGQQFF
TRBD1,TRBJ1-4,.,TRBV28,TGTGCCAGCAGTTTTATACCCCGGGACAGTTCCCGAAATGAAAAACTGTTTTTT,CASSFIPRDSSRNEKLFF
.,TRBJ2-1,.,TRBV19,TGTGCCAGTAGTCGGCAGGGGATCAATGAGCAGTTCTTC,CASSRQGINEQFF
.,TRBJ2-7,.,TRBV5-1,TGCGCCAGCAGCTTCCACAGGGCCCGAGGGAGCGAGCAGTACTTC,CASSFHRARGSEQYF
.,TRBJ2-7,.,TRBV6-5,TGTGCCAGCAGGCGGGTCCTTGGGGGGGAGCAGTACTTC,CASRRVLGGEQYF
.,TRBJ2-7,once,TRBV2,TGTGCCGTAAAATGGGGCTACTACGAGCAGTACTTC,CAVKWGYYEQYF
TRBD1,TRBJ2-5,.,TRBV4-1,TGCGCCAGCAGCCAAGTTGCCAGGACAGGGAAAGAGACCCAGTACTTC,CASSQVARTGKETQYF
TRBD1,TRBJ2-2,.,TRBV4-1,TGCGCCAGCAGCCAACCCGACAGGGACACCGGGGAGCTGTTTTTT,CASSQPDRDTGELFF
.,TRBJ2-3,.,TRBV4-3,TGCGCCAGCAGCCCCCAGGGCCAGAACACAGATACGCAGTATTTT,CASSPQGQNTDTQYF
.,TRBJ1-5,.,TRBV6-5,TGTGCCAGCAGTAAGGGCGGGACCTCTCAGCCCCAGCATTTT,CASSKGGTSQPQHF
TRBD1,TRBJ1-2,.,TRBV3-1/TRBV3-2,TGTGCCAGCAGCCAAGTTGACTTTCACAGGGGTTTGGGCTACACCTTC,CASSQVDFHRGLGYTF
.,TRBJ1-2,.,TRBV6-2/TRBV6-3,TGTGCCAGCAGTTACTCGGCAGGGGCTGTCTATGGCTACACCTTC,CASSYSAGAVYGYTF
.,TRBJ1-5,.,TRBV7-9,TGTGCCAGCAGCTCGGAGTGGGGCAGGGAAGGCAATCAGCCCCAGCATTTT,CASSSEWGREGNQPQHF
TRBD1,TRBJ2-7,once,TRBV20-1,TGCAGTGCTGAACAGGGGGACGAGCAGTACTTC,CSAEQGDEQYF
TRBD2,TRBJ2-7,.,TRBV28,TGTGCCAGCAGTTTAACTGAGCGGGGGTACGAGCAGTACTTC,CASSLTERGYEQYF
.,TRBJ2-5,.,TRBV6-6,TGTGCCAGCAGTTACTCGGGAGGAGGGTACCAAGAGACCCAGTACTTC,CASSYSGGGYQETQYF
TRBD1,TRBJ2-7,.,TRBV7-2,TGTGCCAGCAGCTTCCCGCCGGGACAGGGGGCACTGCAGTACTTC,CASSFPPGQGALQYF
TRBD1,TRBJ2-7,.,TRBV30,TGTGCCTGGAGTGCACCGTGGCAGGGGGCAACCTCCTACGAGCAGTACTTC,CAWSAPWQGATSYEQYF
.,TRBJ2-3,few,TRBV4-3,TGCGCCAGCAGCCAAAGTGAGACCTTAGAGGGGGTGCTGGCCGATACGCAGTATTTT,CASSQSETLEGVLADTQYF
TRBD1,TRBJ1-2,.,TRBV5-1,TGCGCCAGCAGCTTCGGACAGGATCGGGGCTACACCTTC,CASSFGQDRGYTF
TRBD2,TRBJ2-3,.,TRBV5-6,TGTGCCAGCAGCGACTCGACTAGCTTGGATACGCAGTATTTT,CASSDSTSLDTQYF
TRBD2,TRBJ2-3,.,TRBV7-2,TGTGCCAGCAGCTTATGGGCGGGGGTAGGCACAGATACGCAGTATTTT,CASSLWAGVGTDTQYF
TRBD1,TRBJ1-1,few,TRBV24-1,TGTGCCTCCCAGGGGACAGCAAACACTGAAGCTTTCTTT,CASQGTANTEAFF
.,TRBJ1-1,.,TRBV12-3/TRBV12-4,TGTGCCAGCAGTCGTAGGAACACTGAAGCTTTCTTT,CASSRRNTEAFF
.,TRBJ1-2,.,TRBV19,TGTGCCAGCAGCGGGCAGGGCTATGGCTACACCTTC,CASSGQGYGYTF
.,TRBJ2-6,.,TRBV27,TGTGCCAGCAGTCCTTCGAGGGCTGGGGCCAACGTCCTGACTTTC,CASSPSRAGANVLTF
.,TRBJ2-1,.,TRBV7-8,TGTGCCAGCAGCATCCAGGGCAATGAGCAGTTCTTC,CASSIQGNEQFF
TRBD1,TRBJ2-5,.,TRBV9,TGTGCCAGCAGCGTAGGGGACAGCAGCTTAAAAGAGACCCAGTACTTC,CASSVGDSSLKETQYF
.,TRBJ2-7,.,TRBV25-1,TGTGCCAGCAGAGGGCAGGGGCCCTACGAGCAGTACTTC,CASRGQGPYEQYF